This T cell receptor beta chain is from a study of tumor-infiltrating lymphocytes in primary liver carcinoma. The overall study: Tumors were staged T1-T3 N0M0 and measured about 4 to 11 cm across. The study, taken as a whole, reports: Tumor tissue displayed a significantly greater top-250-clone fraction than blood (p = 0.039).

The roughly 17-32 mg bulk tissue piece was not sorted before simultaneous RNA and DNA extraction. Trimming left V 7 bases short and J 0 bases short, with 17 bases between. CDR3 length: 16 residues. Looked up from germline, CDR1 is MNHNS and CDR2 is SASEGT. The investigators made TCR beta cDNA from approximately 0.5 ug total RNA, using a constant-region primer. Investigators got TCR beta libraries out of three nested multiplex PCR rounds, done with slightly modified ARM-PCR. Both of the initial two PCR rounds ran for 10 cycles and employed TRBV1-TRBV30 forward primers alongside a C-beta reverse primer. From the multiplex PCR reads, TCRdb called clonotypes with MiXCR, one entry per CDR3 protein. The table includes more than 70,000 distinct CDR3 sequences, approximately 69% detected once. As regards this clonotype: Its antigen is currently unknown.

The TCR comes from a man aged 35 to 55 with primary liver carcinoma and hepatitis B virus infection. Source material: tumor-adjacent normal liver tissue. The chain has TRBV6-1 and TRBJ2-3, with a possible D match to TRBD2 (6 bases). CDR3 in amino acids: CASTAERAASTDTQYF. In DNA form, the CDR3 reads TGTGCCAGCACCGCCGAGCGGGCGGCTAGCACAGATACGCAGTATTTT.